This T cell receptor (beta chain) was sequenced in a study of Graves' ophthalmopathy and Graves' hyperthyroidism. Study-level information: The study drew peripheral blood at initial diagnosis, before any treatment. Study-level points and caveats: Among expanded thyroid clonotypes above 0.001 frequency, most also occurred in blood. As the model predicted ophthalmopathy progression, it achieved a sensitivity of just over 70% and a specificity of about 72%.

A duration under 3 months, NOSPECS ≥4, CAS ≥3 and moderate-to-severe activity characterized the donors with ophthalmopathy. V shed 2 bases and J shed 5 bases, with 9 bases lying between them. This CDR3 spans 13 amino acids. The germline V gene has CDR1 ENHRY and CDR2 SYGVKD. This clonotype was recorded at least ten times. Its antigen is unknown. Using RNA transcripts, the TCR beta CDR3 regions were amplified. Scientists carried out first-round RT-PCR using HTBI primers and then a second-round multiplex PCR. TCRdb reprocessed the multiplex PCR reads via MiXCR and lists one record per CDR3 protein. This table has about 740,000 distinct CDR3 sequences, 40% appearing once.

Sequencing was performed on peripheral blood. The chain couples TRBV10-3 to TRBJ1-1; D ambiguous. This clonotype was sampled from an adult man with Graves' ophthalmopathy. CDR3 residues: CAISEEDKTEAFF. The CDR3 DNA is TGTGCCATCAGTGAGGAAGACAAGACTGAAGCTTTCTTT.